Below, 26 T cell receptor beta chains from the same sample are listed, as sequenced in a study of blood T cell repertoires in COVID-19. Assay: immunoSEQ multiplex PCR; the TCRdb copy retains only in-frame clones and omits some. The table includes some 230,000 clones, 70% to 90% detected once. The sequenced material came from peripheral blood. All receptors derive from a man younger than 45 who had recovered from COVID-19.

The CDR3 DNA sequence: TGTGCCTGGAGTTCCTCCGTGCGGACTAATGAAAAACTGTTTTTT. This encodes CAWSSSVRTNEKLFF. The chain uses TRBV30 and TRBJ1-4; D is ambiguous. This CDR3 spans 15 amino acids. Germline V gives CDR1 GTSNPN, CDR2 SVGIG (reference sequence). The V and J ends lost 2 bases and 2 bases respectively, with 12 bases between them. The full variable domain, completed using reference TRBV30 and TRBJ1-4, is SQTIHQWPATLVQPVGSPLSLECTVEGTSNPNLYWYRQAAGRGLQLLFYSVGIGQISSEVPQNLSASRPQDRQFILSSKKLLLSDSGFYLCAWSSSVRTNEKLFFGSGTQLSVL.

This clone was seen only once. The V and J genes are TRBV18 and TRBJ1-5, with 7 bases matching TRBD1. The ends lost 4 bases at V and 5 bases at J; junction bases unmatched: 2. The germline V gene has CDR1 KGHSH and CDR2 LQKENI. This CDR3 has 13 amino acids. The CDR3 DNA reads as TGTGCCAGCTCACGAGACAGGGATCAGCCCCAGCATTTT. It yields the protein CASSRDRDQPQHF.

This chain joins TRBV10-3 and TRBJ1-6, with unresolved D. The germline gives CDR1 ENHRY, CDR2 SYGVKD. The V end was cut by 3 bases, the J end by 8 bases, with 14 bases between. The CDR3 loop spans 15 amino acids. Here the CDR3 reads CAISDSGSGDSPLHF. The CDR3 DNA reads TGTGCCATCAGTGACTCGGGATCCGGGGATTCACCCCTCCACTTT.

CDR3 protein: CASSLGLGYTF. The CDR3 coding sequence is TGTGCCAGTTCTCTCGGGTTGGGCTACACCTTC. This chain links TRBV19 with TRBJ1-2, with unresolved D. CDR1 and CDR2 from the germline V gene are LNHDA and SQIVND (reference sequence). This CDR3 spans 11 amino acids. V lost 8 bases and J 8 bases, leaving 12 bases between the germline ends.

The J gene is TRBJ2-7, the V gene TRBV5-1, with TRBD2 matching 10 bases. The junction had 2 bases not matched to a gene; V was cut back by 2 bases and J by 0 bases. Germline V CDR1 and CDR2: SGHRS, YFSETQ. The CDR3 is 15 amino acids. CDR3 in amino acids: CASSFVAGGSYEQYF. The DNA of the CDR3 is TGCGCCAGCAGCTTTGTAGCGGGGGGCTCCTACGAGCAGTACTTC.

The chain employs TRBV20-1 and TRBJ1-2, with D unclear. The CDR3 is 11 amino acids. Germline V gene lookup returns CDR1 DFQATT and CDR2 SNEGSKA (reference sequence). The V end lost 8 bases, the J end lost 2 bases, and 9 bases lay between the germline ends. The CDR3 DNA reads TGCAGTTTGGAGAGGAACTATGGCTACACCTTC. Its translation: CSLERNYGYTF.

This clone was observed once. The chain employs TRBV6-5 and TRBJ2-3; 12 positions match TRBD1. This CDR3 is built from 16 residues. Germline-derived CDR1 and CDR2 are MNHEY and SVGAGI. The V segment lost 0 bases and the J segment 5 bases; nucleotides outside the gene matches: 3. The CDR3: CASSYSGQGAKDTQYF. The CDR3 DNA sequence: TGTGCCAGCAGTTACTCGGGACAGGGGGCAAAAGATACGCAGTATTTT.

The V and J genes are TRBV19 and TRBJ2-3, with D unresolved. CDR1 and CDR2 from the germline V gene are LNHDA and SQIVND (reference sequence). The CDR3 has 15 residues. Trimming removed 3 bases at V and 6 bases at J, with 16 bases between. The CDR3 DNA reads TGTGCCAGTAGTATCGAGGCGGAAGAGTTGGATACGCAGTATTTT. It specifies CASSIEAEELDTQYF. Drawing the rest from reference TRBV19 and TRBJ2-3, the complete variable domain is DGGITQSPKYLFRKEGQNVTLSCEQNLNHDAMYWYRQDPGQGLRLIYYSQIVNDFQKGDIAEGYSVSREKKESFPLTVTSAQKNPTAFYLCASSIEAEELDTQYFGPGTRLTVL.

This chain joins TRBV12-3 or TRBV12-4 and TRBJ1-5, with 8 nucleotides matching TRBD1. J lost 3 bases, V lost 7 bases, and 2 bases had no gene match. The CDR3 loop spans 13 amino acids. CDR3 nucleotides: TGTGCCAGCACGGGACAGGTCAATCAGCCCCAGCATTTT. This sequence encodes CASTGQVNQPQHF.

The chain has TRBV5-1 and TRBJ2-7; D may be TRBD1 (7 bases). Deletions cut 4 bases from V and 2 bases from J, with 16 bases between. CDR3 size: 15 residues. Germline V gene data show CDR1 as SGHRS and CDR2 as YFSETQ. Here the CDR3 reads CASSRRQGGPYEQYF. As DNA, the CDR3 is TGCGCCAGCAGCCGGCGGCAGGGGGGACCCTACGAGCAGTACTTC.

J is TRBJ1-2 and V is TRBV29-1; D unresolved. Trimming pared 0 bases from V and 4 bases from J, leaving 6 bases between. The CDR3 length is 12 residues. Germline CDR1 is SQVTM and CDR2 is ANQGSEA. The CDR3 nucleotides are TGCAGCGTTGAAGACGGTGTCTATGGCTACACCTTC. It translates to CSVEDGVYGYTF.

The chain links TRBV7-6 to TRBJ1-2; D unclear. Trimming cost V 2 bases and J 6 bases, with 13 bases left between them. Per germline, CDR1 SGHVS and CDR2 FNYEAQ. CDR3 length: 14 residues. CDR3 coding DNA: TGTGCCAGCAGCTTATTTTTAGAGGGTAATGGCTACACCTTC. Its translation: CASSLFLEGNGYTF.

The genes are TRBV7-2 and TRBJ1-2, with D unresolved. Germline V gene lookup returns CDR1 SGHTA and CDR2 FQGNSA. Deletions cut 4 bases from V and 6 bases from J, with 12 bases between. The CDR3 is 13 residues long. The CDR3 region has the DNA TGTGCCAGCAGCTACACCGCGGAGGATGGCTACACCTTC. Residues: CASSYTAEDGYTF.

The chain carries TRBV5-1 and TRBJ2-7; tentative D call: TRBD1 (6 bases). The length of the CDR3 is 12 residues. V gave up 3 bases and J gave up 7 bases, with 11 bases separating them. CDR1 is SGHRS, CDR2 YFSETQ, per germline. The CDR3 region has the DNA TGCGCCAGCAGCTCACGTGGACAGGAGCAGTACTTC. Protein: CASSSRGQEQYF.

The chain employs TRBV29-1 and TRBJ1-1; 8 bases fit TRBD1. This CDR3 comprises 13 residues. CDR1 is SQVTM and CDR2 is ANQGSEA in the germline V gene. The CDR3 loop is CGGQGVPYAEAFF. The CDR3 region has the DNA TGCGGTGGACAGGGTGTTCCTTACGCTGAAGCTTTCTTT.

The table lists this clone with many counts. V is TRBV5-4 and J is TRBJ2-3; a possible D gene is TRBD2 (7 bases). The CDR3 runs 17 residues. Trimming stripped 0 bases from V and 2 bases from J, with 16 bases between. Germline V lookup: CDR1 SGHNT, CDR2 YYREEE (reference sequence). The CDR3 here is CASSLAGGGGHTDTQYF. The CDR3 DNA sequence: TGTGCCAGCAGCTTGGCTGGGGGCGGGGGACACACAGATACGCAGTATTTT.

The gene calls are TRBV2 and TRBJ2-1; the match to TRBD2 covers 9 bases. The V and J ends lost 4 bases and 8 bases, in that order; junction bases with no gene match: 9. Per the germline V gene, CDR1 is SNHLY and CDR2 is FYNNEI. The CDR3 sequence is 15 residues long. The CDR3 nucleotides read TGTGCCAGCAGTGTCTCAGCGGGGGGCCTCCATGAGCAGTTCTTC. This codes for CASSVSAGGLHEQFF.

This chain uses TRBV5-8 with TRBJ1-4, with TRBD1 as a possible D gene (6 bases). Deletions cut 2 bases from V and 4 bases from J, with 12 bases between. Germline V gene data show CDR1 as SGHTS and CDR2 as YDEGEE. This CDR3 region has 15 residues. CDR3 amino acids: CASSFLVQGNEKLFF. For the CDR3, the DNA is TGTGCCAGCAGCTTTCTTGTACAGGGTAATGAAAAACTGTTTTTT.

The V and J genes are TRBV6-5 and TRBJ2-5, with 11 bases identical to TRBD1. Germline V gene data show CDR1 as MNHEY and CDR2 as SVGAGI. J was trimmed by 4 bases and V by 5 bases; bases with no gene match: 6. This CDR3 spans 15 amino acids. The CDR3 bases are TGTGCCAGCAGTCCTGGACAGGGGGCGGGAGAGACCCAGTACTTC. Its protein product is CASSPGQGAGETQYF.

This clone came up once. The CDR3 nucleotides are TGTGCCAGCAGAAGTAAACAGGGGTCTGGAAACACCATATATTTT. This translates into CASRSKQGSGNTIYF. The chain uses TRBV6-5 and TRBJ1-3; TRBD1 agrees at 7 bases. CDR1 is MNHEY, CDR2 SVGAGI, per germline. The V and J ends lost 6 bases and 1 base, in that order; junction bases with no gene match: 6. This CDR3 comprises 15 residues.

This clone was detected once. This chain uses TRBV2 with TRBJ2-1; the D is unclear. The V gene lost 8 bases and the J gene lost 10 bases, with 15 bases spanning the gap. This CDR3 contains 12 residues. The germline gives CDR1 SNHLY, CDR2 FYNNEI. The CDR3 DNA is TGTGCCAGCCCCCCACACAGAGAGGAGCAGTTCTTC. It specifies CASPPHREEQFF.

The sample holds one count of this clone. This chain uses TRBV11-2 with TRBJ2-3; a weak D match, TRBD1 (5 bases). This CDR3 region has 15 residues. The V end lost 0 bases, the J end lost 4 bases, and 11 bases lay between the germline ends. CDR1 and CDR2 from the germline V gene are SGHAT and FQNNGV. CDR3 sequence: CASSLDLARADTQYF. For the CDR3, the DNA is TGTGCCAGCAGCTTAGATCTTGCCAGGGCAGATACGCAGTATTTT.

A single count supports this clone. The V and J genes are TRBV6-5 and TRBJ1-2, with TRBD1 identical over 9 bases. Trimming cost V 7 bases and J 4 bases; bases outside gene matches: 7. The CDR3 covers 14 residues. The germline V gene encodes CDR1 MNHEY and CDR2 SVGAGI. This CDR3 is CASTQGQGFYGYTF. Here the CDR3 DNA reads TGTGCCAGCACGCAGGGACAGGGCTTCTATGGCTACACCTTC.

V usage is TRBV7-9 and J usage is TRBJ1-1; 7 nucleotides agree with TRBD1. The V and J ends lost 4 bases and 4 bases, in that order; junction bases with no gene match: 9. CDR3 length: 15 amino acids. CDR1 is SEHNR, CDR2 FQNEAQ, per germline (reference sequence). The CDR3: CASSSDFYRGTEAFF. DNA for the CDR3: TGTGCCAGCAGCTCGGACTTCTACAGGGGCACTGAAGCTTTCTTT.

This clone was detected once. The chain carries TRBV11-1 and TRBJ1-1; maybe TRBD1 (5 bases). In germline, CDR1 is SGHAT, CDR2 FQDESV (reference sequence). This CDR3 region has 15 residues. Trimming removed 5 bases at V and 6 bases at J, with 19 bases between. The CDR3, as DNA: TGTGCCAGCAGCCCCGGGCGGCGAACAGGAGCTGAAGCTTTCTTT. Its protein is CASSPGRRTGAEAFF.

The chain links TRBV18 to TRBJ1-2, with 8 bases aligning to TRBD1. The V and J ends lost 6 bases and 4 bases, in that order; junction bases with no gene match: 4. CDR1 and CDR2 (germline): KGHSH, LQKENI. This CDR3 spans 13 amino acids. CDR3 region: CASSSDRGYGYTF. The CDR3 DNA is TGTGCCAGCTCTTCCGACAGGGGCTATGGCTACACCTTC.